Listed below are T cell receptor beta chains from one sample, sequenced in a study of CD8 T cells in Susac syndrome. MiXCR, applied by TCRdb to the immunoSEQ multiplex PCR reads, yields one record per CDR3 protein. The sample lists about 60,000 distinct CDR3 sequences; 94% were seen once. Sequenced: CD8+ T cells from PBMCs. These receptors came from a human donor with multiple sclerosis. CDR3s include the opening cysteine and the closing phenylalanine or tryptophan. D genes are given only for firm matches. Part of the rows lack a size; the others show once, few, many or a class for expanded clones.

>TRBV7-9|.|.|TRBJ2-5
TGTGCCAGCAGCTTAGCGGGGACTTTAGGGGAGACCCAGTACTTC
CASSLAGTLGETQYF
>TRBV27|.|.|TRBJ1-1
TGTGCCAGCAGTTTATCGGGGATATCTGAAGCTTTCTTT
CASSLSGISEAFF
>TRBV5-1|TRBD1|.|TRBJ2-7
TGCGCCAGCTCCCCTACCTGGGGGGACAGGACGTACTTC
CASSPTWGDRTYF
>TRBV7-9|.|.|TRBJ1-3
TGTGCCAGCAGGGGAGGGAGCTCTGGAAACACCATATATTTT
CASRGGSSGNTIYF
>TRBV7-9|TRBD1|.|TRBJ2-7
TGTGCCAGCAGCGCCCGGGACAGATCTACCTACGAGCAGTACTTC
CASSARDRSTYEQYF
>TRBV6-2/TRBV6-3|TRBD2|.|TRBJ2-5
TGTGCCAGCAGAATTGGGCTAGCGGGGGGGCCGTGGGAGACCCAGTACTTC
CASRIGLAGGPWETQYF
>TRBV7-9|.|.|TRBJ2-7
TGTGCCAGCAGCGGAAATTACTACGAGCAGTACTTC
CASSGNYYEQYF
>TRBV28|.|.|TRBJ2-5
TGTGCCAGCAGTCCCCCGCGGAGGGGAGAGCCTGTGGAGACCCAGTACTTC
CASSPPRRGEPVETQYF
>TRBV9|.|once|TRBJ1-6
TGTGCCAGCAGCTACGGGGGCTCCTATAATTCACCCCTCCACTTT
CASSYGGSYNSPLHF
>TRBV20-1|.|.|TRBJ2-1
TGCAGTGCTATCCTCGGGACCTACAATGAGCAGTTCTTC
CSAILGTYNEQFF
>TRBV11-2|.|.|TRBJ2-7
TGTGCCAGCAGCTCAGCACAGGACAGAGTAACCTACGAGCAGTACTTC
CASSSAQDRVTYEQYF
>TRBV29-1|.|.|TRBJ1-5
TGCAGCGTGGCTGATGGGCAGGGTGGCAATCAGCCCCAGCATTTT
CSVADGQGGNQPQHF
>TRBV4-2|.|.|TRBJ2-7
TGTGCCAGCAGCCAAGAGTCCACCCCAGCGCGCTACGAGCAGTACTTC
CASSQESTPARYEQYF
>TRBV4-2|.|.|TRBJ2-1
TGTGCCAGCAGCCAAGAGCGGACGAGCTCCTACAATGAGCAGTTCTTC
CASSQERTSSYNEQFF
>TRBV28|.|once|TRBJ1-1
TGTGCCAGCAGGACGGAGGGGTTCACTGAAGCTTTCTTT
CASRTEGFTEAFF
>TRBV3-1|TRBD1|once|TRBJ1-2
TGTGCCAGCAGCGTCCGACGAACCGACAGGGCGGGGGGCTATGGCTACACCTTC
CASSVRRTDRAGGYGYTF
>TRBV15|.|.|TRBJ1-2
TGTGCCACCAGCAGAGTAGAAGGGGGCTATGGCTACACCTTC
CATSRVEGGYGYTF
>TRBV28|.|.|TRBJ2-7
TGTGCCAGCAGTTGGGCAGCAGGGACTTACTACGAGCAGTACTTC
CASSWAAGTYYEQYF
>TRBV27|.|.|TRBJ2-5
TGTGCCAGCAGTTTAGATCTCAGGGTGGAGACCCAGTACTTC
CASSLDLRVETQYF
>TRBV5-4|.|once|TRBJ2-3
TGTGCCAGCAGCTCCCTATCCGTGGACACAGATACGCAGTATTTT
CASSSLSVDTDTQYF
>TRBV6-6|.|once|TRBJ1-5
TGTGCCAGCAGTCTAACAGGGTGGGATCAGCCCCAGCATTTT
CASSLTGWDQPQHF
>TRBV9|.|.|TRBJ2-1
TGTGCCAGCAGCGTAGGTGTCAGCTCCTACAATGAGCAGTTCTTC
CASSVGVSSYNEQFF
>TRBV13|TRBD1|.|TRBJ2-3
TGTGCCAGCAGCTCAACGGGACAGGGTGCAGATACGCAGTATTTT
CASSSTGQGADTQYF
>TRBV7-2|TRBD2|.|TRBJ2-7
TGTGCCAGCAGCAATAGCGGGGGGGCCTACGAGCAGTACTTC
CASSNSGGAYEQYF
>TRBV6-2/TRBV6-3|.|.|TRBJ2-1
TGTGCCAGCAGTTCCTTCGGAGGGTGGGGGGAGCAGTTCTTC
CASSSFGGWGEQFF
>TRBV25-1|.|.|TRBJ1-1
TGTGCCAGCAGTGATTTAACGAGGGATTTGGACACTGAAGCTTTCTTT
CASSDLTRDLDTEAFF
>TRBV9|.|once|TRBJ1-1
TGTGCCAGCAGCGTAGGATCAGGTGAAGCTTTCTTT
CASSVGSGEAFF
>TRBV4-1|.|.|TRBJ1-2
TGCGCCAGCAGCCAAGAACCGCCCTATGGCTACACCTTC
CASSQEPPYGYTF
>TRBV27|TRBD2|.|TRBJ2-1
TGTGCCAGCAGTCCCGGGACTAGCTCCTACAATGAGCAGTTCTTC
CASSPGTSSYNEQFF
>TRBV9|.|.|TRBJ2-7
TGTGCCAGCAGCGTAGAAGGGGGATCCTACGAGCAGTACTTC
CASSVEGGSYEQYF
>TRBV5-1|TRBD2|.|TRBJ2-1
TGCGCCAGCAGCTTGGGCCGCGGGGAGGGAGGTGAGCAGTTCTTC
CASSLGRGEGGEQFF
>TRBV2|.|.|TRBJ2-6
TGTGCCAGCAGTGAAAGGGGACCCGGGGCCAACGTCCTGACTTTC
CASSERGPGANVLTF
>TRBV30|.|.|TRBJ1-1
TGTGCCTGGAGTGGCGGGGTGAACACTGAAGCTTTCTTT
CAWSGGVNTEAFF
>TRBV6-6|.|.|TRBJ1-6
TGTGCCAGCAGTTACGCAGGGGAACCCCTCCACTTT
CASSYAGEPLHF
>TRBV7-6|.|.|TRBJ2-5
TGTGCCAGCAGCTTAGTACAGAGTAGAAACAATTACCAAGAGACCCAGTACTTC
CASSLVQSRNNYQETQYF
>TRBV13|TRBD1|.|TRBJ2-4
TGTGCCAGCAGCTTTGACAGGGCAGTAAACATTCAGTACTTC
CASSFDRAVNIQYF
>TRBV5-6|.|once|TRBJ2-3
TGTGCCAGCAGCCTTGAAATCTATCTTAGCACAGATACGCAGTATTTT
CASSLEIYLSTDTQYF
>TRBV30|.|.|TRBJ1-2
TGTGCCTGGCTGTCCTACTATGGCTACACCTTC
CAWLSYYGYTF
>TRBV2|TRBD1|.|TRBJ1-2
TGTGCCAGCAGCGACTTTGGACAGGGCTATGGCTACACCTTC
CASSDFGQGYGYTF
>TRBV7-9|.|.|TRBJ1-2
TGTGCCAGCAGCTCGGGACATCATGGCTACACCTTC
CASSSGHHGYTF
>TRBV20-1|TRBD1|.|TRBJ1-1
TGCAGTGCTGGAGGGACAGAGTTCACTGAAGCTTTCTTT
CSAGGTEFTEAFF
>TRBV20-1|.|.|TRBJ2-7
TGCAGTGCTAGAGGCAGATACGACCCCTTTTACGAGCAGTACTTC
CSARGRYDPFYEQYF
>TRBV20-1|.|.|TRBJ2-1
TGCAGTGCTAGAGATGCCAAGTTCTTC
CSARDAKFF
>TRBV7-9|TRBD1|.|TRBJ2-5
TGTGCCAGCAGTTCCCGGGACAGGGAGCGGGAGACCCAGTACTTC
CASSSRDRERETQYF
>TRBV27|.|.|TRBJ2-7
TGTGCCAGCAATATGGGGGACGAGCAGTACTTC
CASNMGDEQYF
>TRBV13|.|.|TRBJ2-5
TGTGCCAGCAAGCCCGGAGGGAGGACCGGGGAGACCCAGTACTTC
CASKPGGRTGETQYF
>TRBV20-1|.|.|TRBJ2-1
TGCAGTGCTAGAGATCTCGAGGGCTCCTACAATGAGCAGTTCTTC
CSARDLEGSYNEQFF
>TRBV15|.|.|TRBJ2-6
TGTGCCACCAGTAAGTCCTTTTTGGGACCTGGGGCCAACGTCCTGACTTTC
CATSKSFLGPGANVLTF
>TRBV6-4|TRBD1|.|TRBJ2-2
TGTGCCAGCAGTGAGGGACAGCGCCTCACCGGGGAGCTGTTTTTT
CASSEGQRLTGELFF
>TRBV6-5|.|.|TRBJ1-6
TGTGCCAGCAGTTCCTCCCAGATTAATTCACCCCTCCACTTT
CASSSSQINSPLHF
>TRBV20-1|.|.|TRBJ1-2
TGCAGTGCTAGGGCCGGCGGACAGTTCGGCTGGGGCTACACCTTC
CSARAGGQFGWGYTF
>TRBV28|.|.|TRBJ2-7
TGTGCCAGCAGTTGGTCCTACGAGCAGTACTTC
CASSWSYEQYF
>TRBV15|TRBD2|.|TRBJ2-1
TGTGCCACCAGCAAAACTAGCGGGGGGCGACATGAGCAGTTCTTC
CATSKTSGGRHEQFF
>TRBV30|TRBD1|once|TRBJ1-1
TGTGCCTGGACGGGACAGCCGAACACTGAAGCTTTCTTT
CAWTGQPNTEAFF
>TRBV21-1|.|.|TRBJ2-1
TGTGCCAGCAGCAAAGAGGAAGGCCAGGGGGCGCCGCGGTATAGAGAGTTCTTC
CASSKEEGQGAPRYREFF
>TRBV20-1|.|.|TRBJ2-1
TGCAGTGCTAGAGATCGAAGGACTAACGAGGAAGGCTACAATGAGCAGTTCTTC
CSARDRRTNEEGYNEQFF
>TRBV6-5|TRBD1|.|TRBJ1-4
TGTGCCAGCAGTTACGACAGGGACAGAGCTAATGAAAAACTGTTTTTT
CASSYDRDRANEKLFF
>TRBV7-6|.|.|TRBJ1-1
TGTGCCAGCAGCTTAGCGTTCGGGGGCCCAGGCACTGAAGCTTTCTTT
CASSLAFGGPGTEAFF
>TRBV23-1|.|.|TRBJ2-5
TGCGCCAGCAGTCAACTTAGGGTTAAGGGCGACGGAGAAAAGACCCAGTACTTC
CASSQLRVKGDGEKTQYF